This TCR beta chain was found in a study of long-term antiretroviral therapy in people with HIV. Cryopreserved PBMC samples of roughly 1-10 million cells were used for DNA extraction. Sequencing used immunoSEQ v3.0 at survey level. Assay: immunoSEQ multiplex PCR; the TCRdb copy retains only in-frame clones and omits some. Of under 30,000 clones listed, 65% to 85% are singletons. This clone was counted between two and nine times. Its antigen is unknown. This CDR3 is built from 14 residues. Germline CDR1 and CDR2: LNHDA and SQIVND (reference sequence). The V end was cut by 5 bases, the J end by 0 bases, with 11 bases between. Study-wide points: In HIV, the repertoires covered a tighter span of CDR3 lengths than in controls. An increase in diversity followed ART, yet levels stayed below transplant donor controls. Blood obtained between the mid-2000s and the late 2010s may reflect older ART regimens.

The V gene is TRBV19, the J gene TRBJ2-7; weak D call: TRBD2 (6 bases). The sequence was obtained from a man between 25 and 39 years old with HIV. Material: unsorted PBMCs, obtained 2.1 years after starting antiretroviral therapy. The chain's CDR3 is CASSLVADSYEQYF. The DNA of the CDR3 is TGTGCCAGTAGTCTGGTAGCGGACTCCTACGAGCAGTACTTC.